This T cell receptor (beta chain) was identified during a study of neurological immune-mediated disorders. Of note for this clonotype: Given a much more abundant clone one base away, this may be a read error. In this CDR3 the conserved last residue, phenylalanine or tryptophan, is missing, so a read error is likely.

5'RACE generated cDNA with 10-nucleotide random UMIs. TCRdb recomputed calls from the 5' RACE reads with MiXCR, one row per CDR3 protein. The table has 55,000 to 65,000 distinct CDR3 sequences, 3.5% to 4.5% seen once. V lost 6 bases to trimming and J lost 8 bases; unmatched junction nucleotides: 9. CDR3 size: 13 residues. Sequencing input: PBMCs. The origin of this receptor is a woman aged 45 to 65 with multiple sclerosis. The chain employs TRBV12-3 or TRBV12-4 and TRBJ1-1, with TRBD1 matching 7 bases. The CDR3 bases are TGTGCCAGCAGCCGAGGGACAGTCCGGGAAGCTTTCATT. Protein product: CASSRGTVREAFI.